This record concerns one T cell receptor beta chain sequence. The study drew participants aged about 18 to 89 years from 24 US areas. The CDR3 covers 16 residues. The ends lost 2 bases at V and 5 bases at J; junction bases unmatched: 7. The germline gives CDR1 MGHDK, CDR2 SYGVNS. The entry originates in a study of blood T cell repertoires in COVID-19. Study as a whole: The origin of the acute and convalescent COVID-19 samples was the United States, Italy and Spain. PBMCs, B-cell-depleted T cells, or T cells were the source of the cDNA or gDNA that made up the material.

The table came from immunoSEQ multiplex PCR; TCRdb's copy has only in-frame clones and leaves some out. The profile covers around 300,000 clones, with 80% to 90% appearing a single time and 5% to 6% taken by the ten largest. This sequence originates from a man aged 30 to 39 who had recovered from COVID-19. The specimen was PBMCs or T cells enriched from blood (not recorded which). The genes are TRBV25-1 and TRBJ1-5, with TRBD1 matching over 9 bases. CDR3 protein: CASSERGTGKHQPQHF. CDR3 coding DNA: TGTGCCAGCAGTGAAAGAGGGACAGGGAAACATCAGCCCCAGCATTTT.